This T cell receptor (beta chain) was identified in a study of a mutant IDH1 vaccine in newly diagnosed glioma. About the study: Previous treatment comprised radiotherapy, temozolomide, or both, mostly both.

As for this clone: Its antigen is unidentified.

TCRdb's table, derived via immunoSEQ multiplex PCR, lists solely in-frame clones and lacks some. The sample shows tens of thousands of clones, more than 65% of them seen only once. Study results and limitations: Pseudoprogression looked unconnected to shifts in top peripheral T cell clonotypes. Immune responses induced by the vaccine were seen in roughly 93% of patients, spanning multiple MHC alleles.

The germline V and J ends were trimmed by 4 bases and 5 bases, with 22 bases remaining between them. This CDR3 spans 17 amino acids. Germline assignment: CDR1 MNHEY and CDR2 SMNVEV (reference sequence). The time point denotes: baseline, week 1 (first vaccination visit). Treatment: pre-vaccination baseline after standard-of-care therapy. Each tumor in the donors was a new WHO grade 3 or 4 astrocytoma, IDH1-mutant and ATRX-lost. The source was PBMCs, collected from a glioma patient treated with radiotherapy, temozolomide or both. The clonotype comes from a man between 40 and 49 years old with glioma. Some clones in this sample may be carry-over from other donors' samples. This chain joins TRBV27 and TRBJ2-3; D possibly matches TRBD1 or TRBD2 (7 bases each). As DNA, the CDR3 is TGTGCCAGCAGTTCCGCAGGGGGGGCGCAGATTCTAGATACGCAGTATTTT. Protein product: CASSSAGGAQILDTQYF.